A selection of T cell receptor beta chains follows, all from one sample in a study of graft-versus-host responses after intestinal transplantation. The protocol was immunoSEQ multiplex PCR, while the TCRdb copy is restricted to in-frame clones and leaves out a portion. Altogether 50,000 to 75,000 clones are present, approximately 90% being singletons, with the ten largest covering 1.7%. The antigens these receptors bind are not known. The input for sequencing was unstimulated CD8+ T cells sorted from spleen or lymph node cells, taken before transplant. Receptors were obtained from a human donor who was the organ donor for an intestinal transplant. The CDR3 runs from the conserved cysteine through the conserved F or W. The D gene is left open where the match is weak. Not every row has a clone size; where given, it reads once, few, many or a size class.

TRBD2	TRBV9	NA	TRBJ2-1	CASSVGSSGSDEQFF	TGTGCCAGCAGCGTAGGGTCTAGCGGGAGTGATGAGCAGTTCTTC
TRBD2	TRBV9	NA	TRBJ2-7	CASSPRGGPNDEQYF	TGTGCCAGCAGCCCCCGGGGGGGTCCCAACGACGAGCAGTACTTC
TRBD2	TRBV5-4	NA	TRBJ2-7	CASSRRQAGAYEQYF	TGTGCCAGCAGCCGACGACAAGCGGGGGCCTACGAGCAGTACTTC
TRBD2	TRBV7-8	NA	TRBJ2-1	CASSSGSGDEQFF	TGTGCCAGCAGTAGCGGGAGTGGGGATGAGCAGTTCTTC
TRBD2	TRBV7-9	NA	TRBJ2-5	CASSLGTSGIETQYF	TGTGCCAGCAGCCTTGGGACTAGCGGGATCGAGACCCAGTACTTC
TRBD1	TRBV28	NA	TRBJ1-1	CASRRGDRESTEAFF	TGTGCCAGCAGAAGGGGAGACAGGGAGAGCACTGAAGCTTTCTTT
NA	TRBV19	NA	TRBJ1-1	CASSIGQNTEAFF	TGTGCCAGTAGTATAGGACAGAACACTGAAGCTTTCTTT
NA	TRBV30	NA	TRBJ2-7	CAWSVKGFYEQYF	TGTGCCTGGAGTGTTAAGGGGTTCTACGAGCAGTACTTC
TRBD2	TRBV9	NA	TRBJ2-2	CASSVGLAGVYNTGELFF	TGTGCCAGCAGCGTAGGACTAGCGGGAGTTTATAACACCGGGGAGCTGTTTTTT
TRBD1	TRBV28	NA	TRBJ1-1	CASSLGGTENEAFF	TGTGCCAGCAGTTTAGGGGGGACAGAAAATGAAGCTTTCTTT
NA	TRBV18	NA	TRBJ2-6	CASSPNPGVNSGANVLTF	TGTGCCAGCTCACCTAATCCGGGAGTTAACTCTGGGGCCAACGTCCTGACTTTC
NA	TRBV21-1	NA	TRBJ1-2	CAWGGPPPNYGYTF	TGTGCCTGGGGGGGGCCACCGCCTAACTATGGCTACACCTTC
NA	TRBV5-6	once	TRBJ2-1	CASWGWTAHNEQFF	TGTGCCAGCTGGGGGTGGACAGCCCACAATGAGCAGTTCTTC
TRBD1	TRBV28	NA	TRBJ1-2	CASSLIDTPRDRVDGYTF	TGTGCCAGCAGTTTAATCGATACCCCCCGGGACAGGGTCGATGGCTACACCTTC
NA	TRBV28	NA	TRBJ2-7	CASSFLYEQYF	TGTGCCAGCAGTTTTCTCTACGAGCAGTACTTC
NA	TRBV13	NA	TRBJ1-1	CASSLNSLNTEAFF	TGTGCCAGCAGCTTAAACTCATTGAACACTGAAGCTTTCTTT
TRBD2	TRBV9	once	TRBJ2-1	CASSVVLGTSFNEQFF	TGTGCCAGCAGCGTAGTTCTGGGGACTAGCTTCAATGAGCAGTTCTTC
TRBD1	TRBV15	NA	TRBJ1-2	CATSRDYAQGWYYGYTF	TGTGCCACCAGCAGAGATTATGCACAGGGGTGGTACTATGGCTACACCTTC
TRBD1	TRBV10-3	NA	TRBJ1-5	CAISIDRAQPQHF	TGTGCCATCAGTATAGACAGGGCTCAGCCCCAGCATTTT
NA	TRBV5-6	NA	TRBJ1-1	CASSLSSGGTEAFF	TGTGCCAGCAGCTTGAGCAGTGGAGGGACTGAAGCTTTCTTT
TRBD2	TRBV7-9	NA	TRBJ2-3	CASSPLAGGLTDTQYF	TGTGCCAGCAGCCCACTAGCGGGAGGTCTCACAGATACGCAGTATTTT
TRBD2	TRBV28	NA	TRBJ2-1	CASIAGDNYNEQFF	TGTGCCAGCATAGCGGGAGATAACTACAATGAGCAGTTCTTC
NA	TRBV19	NA	TRBJ2-1	CASSPFDEQFF	TGTGCCAGTAGCCCCTTCGATGAGCAGTTCTTC
NA	TRBV7-9	NA	TRBJ1-2	CASSADTLLHYGYTF	TGTGCCAGCAGCGCCGACACCCTACTGCACTATGGCTACACCTTC
TRBD1	TRBV9	once	TRBJ1-5	CASSNSQGDQPQHF	TGTGCCAGCAGCAATTCACAGGGGGATCAGCCCCAGCATTTT
TRBD1	TRBV30	once	TRBJ2-7	CAWQTGTAPYEQYF	TGTGCCTGGCAAACCGGGACAGCACCCTACGAGCAGTACTTC
TRBD1	TRBV9	NA	TRBJ1-1	CASSFLQGDTEAFF	TGTGCCAGCAGCTTCCTACAGGGGGACACTGAAGCTTTCTTT
TRBD1	TRBV19	few	TRBJ2-5	CASRRQGWQETQYF	TGTGCCAGCAGAAGACAGGGGTGGCAAGAGACCCAGTACTTC
TRBD2	TRBV5-6	NA	TRBJ2-5	CASSLLAGDLPRPETQYF	TGTGCCAGCAGCTTACTAGCGGGAGATCTACCTAGGCCAGAGACCCAGTACTTC
NA	TRBV27	once	TRBJ2-7	CASSLAGSSYEQYF	TGTGCCAGCAGTTTGGCGGGTAGCTCCTACGAGCAGTACTTC
NA	TRBV4-3	NA	TRBJ2-2	CASSQGTTGELFF	TGCGCCAGCAGCCAAGGTACAACCGGGGAGCTGTTTTTT
NA	TRBV6-4	few	TRBJ2-2	CASSVDLSPGELFF	TGTGCCAGCAGTGTCGATCTTAGCCCCGGGGAGCTGTTTTTT
NA	TRBV28	NA	TRBJ1-1	CASSLVSEAGTPNTEAFF	TGTGCCAGCAGTTTGGTGTCAGAAGCCGGGACACCGAACACTGAAGCTTTCTTT
TRBD1	TRBV11-2	NA	TRBJ2-7	CASSSIDRADEQYF	TGTGCCAGCAGCTCGATCGACAGGGCGGACGAGCAGTACTTC
NA	TRBV9	NA	TRBJ2-7	CASSDQGNEYF	TGTGCCAGCAGCGACCAGGGAAATGAGTACTTC
TRBD2	TRBV4-1	few	TRBJ2-3	CASSHGTSGSDTQYF	TGCGCCAGCAGCCACGGGACTAGTGGTTCAGATACGCAGTATTTT
NA	TRBV5-6	once	TRBJ2-1	CASSWTAPYNEQFF	TGTGCCAGCAGCTGGACTGCGCCCTACAATGAGCAGTTCTTC
TRBD2	TRBV7-6	NA	TRBJ2-1	CASSSGTSGYNEQFF	TGTGCCAGCAGCAGCGGGACTAGCGGCTACAATGAGCAGTTCTTC
NA	TRBV28	NA	TRBJ1-1	CASSLNREGVTEAFF	TGTGCCAGCAGTTTGAACAGGGAAGGTGTAACTGAAGCTTTCTTT
NA	TRBV6-1	NA	TRBJ1-1	CASSEGLGHTEAFF	TGTGCCAGCAGTGAGGGGCTGGGGCACACTGAAGCTTTCTTT
TRBD2	TRBV9	NA	TRBJ2-1	CASSASGRGNEQFF	TGTGCCAGCAGCGCCAGCGGGAGGGGCAATGAGCAGTTCTTC
NA	TRBV5-1	NA	TRBJ1-2	CASSYDRGDYGYTF	TGCGCCAGCAGCTACGATCGGGGTGACTATGGCTACACCTTC
NA	TRBV9	NA	TRBJ2-3	CASSVEGQGSTDTQYF	TGTGCCAGCAGCGTAGAGGGGCAGGGGAGCACAGATACGCAGTATTTT